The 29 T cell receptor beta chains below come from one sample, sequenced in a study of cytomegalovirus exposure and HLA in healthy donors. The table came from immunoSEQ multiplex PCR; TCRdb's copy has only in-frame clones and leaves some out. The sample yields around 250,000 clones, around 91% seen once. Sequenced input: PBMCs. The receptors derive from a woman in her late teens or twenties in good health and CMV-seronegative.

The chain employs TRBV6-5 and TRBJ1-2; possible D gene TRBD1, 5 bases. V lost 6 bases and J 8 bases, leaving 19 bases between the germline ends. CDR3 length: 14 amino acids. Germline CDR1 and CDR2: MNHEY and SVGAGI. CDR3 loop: CASRPLRDLLGYTF. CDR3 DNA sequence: TGTGCCAGCAGACCCCTCCGGGACTTGTTAGGCTACACCTTC.

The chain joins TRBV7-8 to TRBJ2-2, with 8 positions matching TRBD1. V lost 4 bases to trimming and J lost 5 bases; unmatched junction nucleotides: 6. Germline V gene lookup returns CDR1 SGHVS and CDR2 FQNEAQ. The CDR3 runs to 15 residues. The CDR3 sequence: CASSSGTGGTGELFF. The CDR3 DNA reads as TGTGCCAGCAGCTCCGGGACAGGAGGAACCGGGGAGCTGTTTTTT.

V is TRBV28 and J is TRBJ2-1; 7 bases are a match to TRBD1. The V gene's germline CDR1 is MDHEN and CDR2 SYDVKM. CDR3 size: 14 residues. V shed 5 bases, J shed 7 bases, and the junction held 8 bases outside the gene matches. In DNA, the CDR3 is TGTGCCAGCAGTCGGACGGACAGGTTTAATGAGCAGTTCTTC. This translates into CASSRTDRFNEQFF.

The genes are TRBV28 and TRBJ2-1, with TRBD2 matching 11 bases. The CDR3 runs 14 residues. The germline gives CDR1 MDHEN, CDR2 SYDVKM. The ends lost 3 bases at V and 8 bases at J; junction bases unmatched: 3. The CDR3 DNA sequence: TGTGCCAGCAGTTTGGGACTAGCGGTGTATGAGCAGTTCTTC. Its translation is CASSLGLAVYEQFF.

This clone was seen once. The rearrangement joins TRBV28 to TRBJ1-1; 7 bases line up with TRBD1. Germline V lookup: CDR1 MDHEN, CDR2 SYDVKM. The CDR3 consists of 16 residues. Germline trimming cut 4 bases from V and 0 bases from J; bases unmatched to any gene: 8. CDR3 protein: CASSSGGWGLNTEAFF. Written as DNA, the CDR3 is TGTGCCAGCAGTTCAGGGGGATGGGGACTGAACACTGAAGCTTTCTTT.

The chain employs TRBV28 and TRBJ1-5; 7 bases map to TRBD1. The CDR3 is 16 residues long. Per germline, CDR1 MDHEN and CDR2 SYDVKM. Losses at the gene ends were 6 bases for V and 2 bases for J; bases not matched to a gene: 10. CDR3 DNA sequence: TGTGCCAGCAGACCCTTAACAGGGGAAGGCAATCAGCCCCAGCATTTT. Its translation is CASRPLTGEGNQPQHF.

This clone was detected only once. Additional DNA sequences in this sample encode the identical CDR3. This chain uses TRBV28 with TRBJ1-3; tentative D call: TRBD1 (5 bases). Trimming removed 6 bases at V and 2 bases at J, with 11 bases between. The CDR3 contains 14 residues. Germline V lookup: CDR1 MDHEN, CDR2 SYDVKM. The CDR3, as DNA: TGTGCCAGCAGGGGGACGGGGGCTGGAAACACCATATATTTT. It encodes CASRGTGAGNTIYF.

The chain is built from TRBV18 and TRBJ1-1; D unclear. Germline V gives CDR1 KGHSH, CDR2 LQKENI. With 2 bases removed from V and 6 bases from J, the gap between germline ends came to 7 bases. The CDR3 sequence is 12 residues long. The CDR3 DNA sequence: TGTGCCAGCTCACCATCAGTGCCTGAAGCTTTCTTT. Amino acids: CASSPSVPEAFF.

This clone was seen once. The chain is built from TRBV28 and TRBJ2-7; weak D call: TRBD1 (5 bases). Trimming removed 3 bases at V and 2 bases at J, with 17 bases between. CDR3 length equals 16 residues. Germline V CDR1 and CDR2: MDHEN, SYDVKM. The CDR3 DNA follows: TGTGCCAGCAGTTTCCGACTGACAGAGCTAACCTACGAGCAGTACTTC. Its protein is CASSFRLTELTYEQYF. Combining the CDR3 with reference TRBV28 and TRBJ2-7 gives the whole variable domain DVKVTQSSRYLVKRTGEKVFLECVQDMDHENMFWYRQDPGLGLRLIYFSYDVKMKEKGDIPEGYSVSREKKERFSLILESASTNQTSMYLCASSFRLTELTYEQYFGPGTRLTVT.

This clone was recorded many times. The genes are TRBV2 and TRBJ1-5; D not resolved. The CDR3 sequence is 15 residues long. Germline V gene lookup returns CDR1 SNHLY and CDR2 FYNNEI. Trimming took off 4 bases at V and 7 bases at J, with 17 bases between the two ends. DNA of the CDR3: TGTGCCAGCAGTGCGTGGAGAGGGTCGGAACAGCCCCAGCATTTT. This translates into CASSAWRGSEQPQHF.

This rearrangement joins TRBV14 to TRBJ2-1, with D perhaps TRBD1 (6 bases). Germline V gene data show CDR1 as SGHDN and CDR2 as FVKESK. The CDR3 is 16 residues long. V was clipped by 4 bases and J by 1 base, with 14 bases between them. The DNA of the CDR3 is TGTGCCAGCAGCCTAACCGGGACAATATCCTACAATGAGCAGTTCTTC. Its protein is CASSLTGTISYNEQFF.

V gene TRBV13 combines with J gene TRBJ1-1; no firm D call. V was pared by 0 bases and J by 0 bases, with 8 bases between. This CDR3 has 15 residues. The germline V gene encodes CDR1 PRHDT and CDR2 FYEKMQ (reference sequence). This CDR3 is CASSLGRTLNTEAFF. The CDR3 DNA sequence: TGTGCCAGCAGCTTAGGGCGGACTTTGAACACTGAAGCTTTCTTT.

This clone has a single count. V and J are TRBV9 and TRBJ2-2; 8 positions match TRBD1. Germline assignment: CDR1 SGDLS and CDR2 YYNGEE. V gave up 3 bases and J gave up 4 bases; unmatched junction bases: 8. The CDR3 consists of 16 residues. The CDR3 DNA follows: TGTGCCAGCAGCGGAGCCCAGGGGGCGCCCACCGGGGAGCTGTTTTTT. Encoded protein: CASSGAQGAPTGELFF.

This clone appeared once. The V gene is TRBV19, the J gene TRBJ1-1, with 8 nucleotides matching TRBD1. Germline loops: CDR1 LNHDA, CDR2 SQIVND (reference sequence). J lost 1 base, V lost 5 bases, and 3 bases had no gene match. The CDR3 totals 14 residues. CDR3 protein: CASSYQGANTEAFF. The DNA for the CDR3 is TGTGCCAGTAGTTATCAGGGGGCGAACACTGAAGCTTTCTTT.

CDR3 sequence: CASRSPGAENQPQHF. The CDR3 DNA reads as TGTGCCAGCAGGTCCCCAGGGGCGGAAAATCAGCCCCAGCATTTT. This sequence joins TRBV28 and TRBJ1-5; D possibly corresponds to TRBD1 (6 bases). This CDR3 contains 15 residues. Trimming shortened V by 6 bases and J by 4 bases, and 16 bases separated the two germline ends. Germline CDR1 and CDR2: MDHEN and SYDVKM.

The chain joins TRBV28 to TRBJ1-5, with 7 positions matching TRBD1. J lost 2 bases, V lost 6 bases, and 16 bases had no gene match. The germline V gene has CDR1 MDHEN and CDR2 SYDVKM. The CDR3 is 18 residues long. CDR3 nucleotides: TGTGCCAGCAGATATAGTTTCTACAGGGGCGGCGGCAATCAGCCCCAGCATTTT. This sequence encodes CASRYSFYRGGGNQPQHF.

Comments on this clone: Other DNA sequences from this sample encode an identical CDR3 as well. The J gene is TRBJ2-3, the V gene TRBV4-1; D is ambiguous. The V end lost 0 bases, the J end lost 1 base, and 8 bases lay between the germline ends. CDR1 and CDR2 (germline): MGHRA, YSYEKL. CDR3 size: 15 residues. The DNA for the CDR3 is TGCGCCAGCAGCCAAGATCACCGGGGCACAGATACGCAGTATTTT. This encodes CASSQDHRGTDTQYF.

The CDR3 region has the DNA TGTGCCAGCAGTCCGGGACATCCTCAAGAGACCCAGTACTTC. It translates to CASSPGHPQETQYF. The V gene is TRBV6-1, the J gene TRBJ2-5; TRBD1 is a possible D gene (6 bases). The V end was cut by 5 bases, the J end by 2 bases, with 12 bases between. This CDR3 spans 14 amino acids. CDR1 is MNHNS and CDR2 is SASEGT in the germline V gene.

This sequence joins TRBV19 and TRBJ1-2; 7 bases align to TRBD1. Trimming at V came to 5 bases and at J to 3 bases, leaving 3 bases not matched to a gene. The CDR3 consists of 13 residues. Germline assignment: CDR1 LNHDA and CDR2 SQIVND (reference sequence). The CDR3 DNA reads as TGTGCCAGTAGTGCCACAGGGGACTATGGCTACACCTTC. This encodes CASSATGDYGYTF.

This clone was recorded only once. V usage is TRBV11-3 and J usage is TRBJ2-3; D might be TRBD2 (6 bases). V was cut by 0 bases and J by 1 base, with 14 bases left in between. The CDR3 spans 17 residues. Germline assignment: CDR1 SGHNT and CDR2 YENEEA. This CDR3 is CASSLDPPASGTDTQYF. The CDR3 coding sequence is TGTGCCAGCAGCTTAGATCCCCCGGCTAGCGGCACAGATACGCAGTATTTT. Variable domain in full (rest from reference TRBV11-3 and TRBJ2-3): EAGVVQSPRYKIIEKKQPVAFWCNPISGHNTLYWYLQNLGQGPELLIRYENEEAVDDSQLPKDRFSAERLKGVDSTLKIQPAELGDSAVYLCASSLDPPASGTDTQYFGPGTRLTVL.

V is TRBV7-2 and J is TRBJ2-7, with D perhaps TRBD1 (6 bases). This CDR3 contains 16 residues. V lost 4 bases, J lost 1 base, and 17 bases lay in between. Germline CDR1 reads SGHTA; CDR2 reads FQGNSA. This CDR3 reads CASSSYREGGSYEQYV. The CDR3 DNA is TGTGCCAGCAGCTCTTACAGGGAAGGAGGTTCCTACGAGCAGTACGTC.

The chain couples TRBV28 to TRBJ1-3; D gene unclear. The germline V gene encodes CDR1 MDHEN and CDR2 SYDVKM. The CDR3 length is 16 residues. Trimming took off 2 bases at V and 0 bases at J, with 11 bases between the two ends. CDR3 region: CASSLRRMSSGNTIYF. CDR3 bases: TGTGCCAGCAGTTTAAGGAGGATGAGCTCTGGAAACACCATATATTTT.

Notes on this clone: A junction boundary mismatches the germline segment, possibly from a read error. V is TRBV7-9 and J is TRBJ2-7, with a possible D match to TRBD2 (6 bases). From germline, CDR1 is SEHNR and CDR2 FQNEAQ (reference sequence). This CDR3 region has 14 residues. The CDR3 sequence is CASSLAGGGYEQYF. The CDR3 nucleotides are TGTGCCAGCAGCCTAGCCGGGGGAGGCTACGAGCAGTACTTC.

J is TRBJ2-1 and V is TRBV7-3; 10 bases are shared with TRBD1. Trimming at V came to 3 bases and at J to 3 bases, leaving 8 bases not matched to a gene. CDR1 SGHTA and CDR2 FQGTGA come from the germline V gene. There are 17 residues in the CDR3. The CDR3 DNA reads TGTGCCAGCAGCTTCCAGACCGGGACAGGGGACTACAATGAGCAGTTCTTC. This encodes CASSFQTGTGDYNEQFF. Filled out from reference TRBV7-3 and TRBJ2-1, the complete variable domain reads GAGVSQTPSNKVTEKGKYVELRCDPISGHTALYWYRQSLGQGPEFLIYFQGTGAADDSGLPNDRFFAVRPEGSVSTLKIQRTERGDSAVYLCASSFQTGTGDYNEQFFGPGTRLTVL.

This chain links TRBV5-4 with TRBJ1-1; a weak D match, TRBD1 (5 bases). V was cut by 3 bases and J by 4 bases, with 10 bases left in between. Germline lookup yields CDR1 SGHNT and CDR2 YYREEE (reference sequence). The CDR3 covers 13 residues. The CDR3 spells CASSSGGGTEAFF. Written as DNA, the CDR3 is TGTGCCAGCAGCTCTGGGGGGGGCACTGAAGCTTTCTTT.

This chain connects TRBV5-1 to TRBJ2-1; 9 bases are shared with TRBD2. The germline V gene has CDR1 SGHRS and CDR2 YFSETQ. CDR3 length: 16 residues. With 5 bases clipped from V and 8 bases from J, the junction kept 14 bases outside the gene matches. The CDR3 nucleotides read TGCGCCAGCAGGCAAACTCCGGGACTAGCAGTCCATGAGCAGTTCTTC. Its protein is CASRQTPGLAVHEQFF.

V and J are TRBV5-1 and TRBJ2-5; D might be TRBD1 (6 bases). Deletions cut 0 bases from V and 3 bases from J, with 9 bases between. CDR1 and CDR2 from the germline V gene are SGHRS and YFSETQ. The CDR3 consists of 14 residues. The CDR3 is CASSLGQAEETQYF. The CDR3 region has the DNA TGCGCCAGCAGCTTGGGACAGGCAGAAGAGACCCAGTACTTC. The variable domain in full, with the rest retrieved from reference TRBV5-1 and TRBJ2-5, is KAGVTQTPRYLIKTRGQQVTLSCSPISGHRSVSWYQQTPGQGLQFLFEYFSETQRNKGNFPGRFSGRQFSNSRSEMNVSTLELGDSALYLCASSLGQAEETQYFGPGTRLLVL.

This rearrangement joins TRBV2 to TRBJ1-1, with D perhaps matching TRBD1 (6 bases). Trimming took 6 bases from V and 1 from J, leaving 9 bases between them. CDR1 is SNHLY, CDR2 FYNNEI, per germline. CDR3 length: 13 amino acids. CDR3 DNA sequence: TGTGCCAGCAGGGACAGCCAGAACACTGAAGCTTTCTTT. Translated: CASRDSQNTEAFF.

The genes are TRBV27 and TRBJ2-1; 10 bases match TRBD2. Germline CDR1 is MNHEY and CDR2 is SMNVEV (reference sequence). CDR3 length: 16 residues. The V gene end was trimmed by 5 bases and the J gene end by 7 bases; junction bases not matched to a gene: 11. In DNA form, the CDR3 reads TGTGCCAGCAGTCTACCGAGCGGGGGGGCGGGGAATGAGCAGTTCTTC. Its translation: CASSLPSGGAGNEQFF.